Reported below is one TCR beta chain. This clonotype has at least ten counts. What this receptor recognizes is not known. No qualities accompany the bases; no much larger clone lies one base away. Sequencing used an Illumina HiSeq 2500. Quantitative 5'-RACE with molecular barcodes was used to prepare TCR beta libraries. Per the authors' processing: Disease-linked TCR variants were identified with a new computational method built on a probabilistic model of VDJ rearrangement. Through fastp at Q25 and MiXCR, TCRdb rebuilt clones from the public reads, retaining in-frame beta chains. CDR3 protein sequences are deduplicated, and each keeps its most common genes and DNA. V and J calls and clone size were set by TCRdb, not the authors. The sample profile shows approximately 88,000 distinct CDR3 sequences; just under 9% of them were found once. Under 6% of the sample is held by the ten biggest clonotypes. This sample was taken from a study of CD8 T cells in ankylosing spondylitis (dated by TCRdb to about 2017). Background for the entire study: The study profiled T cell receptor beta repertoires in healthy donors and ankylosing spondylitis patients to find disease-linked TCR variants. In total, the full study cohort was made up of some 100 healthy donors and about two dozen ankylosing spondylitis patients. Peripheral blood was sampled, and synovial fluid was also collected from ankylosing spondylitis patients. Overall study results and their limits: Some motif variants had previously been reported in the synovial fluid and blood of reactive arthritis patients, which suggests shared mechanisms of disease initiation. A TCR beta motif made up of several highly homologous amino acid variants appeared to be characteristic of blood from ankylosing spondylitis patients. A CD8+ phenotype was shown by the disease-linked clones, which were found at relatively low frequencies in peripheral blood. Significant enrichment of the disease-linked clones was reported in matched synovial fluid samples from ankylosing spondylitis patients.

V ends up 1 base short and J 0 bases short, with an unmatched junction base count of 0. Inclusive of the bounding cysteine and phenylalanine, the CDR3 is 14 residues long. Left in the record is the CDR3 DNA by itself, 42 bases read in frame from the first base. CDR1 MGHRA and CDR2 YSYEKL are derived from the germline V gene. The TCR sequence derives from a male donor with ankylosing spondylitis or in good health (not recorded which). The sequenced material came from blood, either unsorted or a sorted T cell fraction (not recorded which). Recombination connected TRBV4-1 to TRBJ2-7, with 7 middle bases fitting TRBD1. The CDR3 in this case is CASSQGDSSYEQYF. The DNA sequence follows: TGCGCCAGCAGCCAAGGGGACAGCTCCTACGAGCAGTACTTC.